This TCR beta chain was captured by sequencing in a study of regulatory T cells in long-lasting Graves disease (dated by TCRdb to the early 2020s). For the study in its entirety: Antithyroid drugs had been taken for less than 3 months by newly diagnosed Graves' disease patients. This study used TCR sequencing and RNA sequencing of peripheral blood to compare persistent Graves' disease patients against newly diagnosed Graves' disease patients. The study was conducted in China and was registered as a clinical trial. A total of 33 samples underwent TCR sequencing: some 13 from persistent and some 20 from newly diagnosed Graves' disease patients.

Overall results and qualifications from the work: More public clonotypes were shared among persistent patients (2,741) than among newly diagnosed patients (roughly 1,000). Because the primary lesion, thyroid tissue, could not be accessed, the study looked at peripheral blood alone. Sequencing and analysis were limited to the TCR beta chain. The authors noted that the small sample size was a limitation that may lower accuracy. Compared with newly diagnosed patients, patients with persistent Graves' disease had lower TCR Shannon entropy and fewer highly expanded clones, which suggests clonal expansion.

This sample's time point label indicates: newly diagnosed GD, antithyroid drugs for less than 3 months. For both TCR sequencing and RNA sequencing, RNA was extracted from PBMCs in TRIzol. The diagnosis of Graves' disease was made according to American Thyroid Association guidelines. Recruitment of patients was carried out at an endocrinology department in Xi'an, China. Each patient gave 8.5 to 9.5 milliliters of peripheral blood, collected in an EDTA anticoagulant tube. PBMCs were isolated by Ficoll Paque Plus density gradient separation without further T cell sorting. An Agilent 2100 Bioanalyzer and agarose gel were used to assess RNA quality, and a NanoDrop 2000 was used to measure RNA concentration. This clonotype was seen a handful of times. Its antigen is not yet known. The input lacks base qualities; no much larger clone sits a single base away. The library was produced with multiplex PCR. Sequencing used an Illumina HiSeq 4000. CDR3 regions were amplified by Arm-PCR with iRepertoire HTBI primers to construct TCR beta libraries. PCR products were gel purified before sequencing. In the authors' own workflow: Across samples, 60 to 70 TRBV and roughly 13 TRBJ segments were identified and used for gene usage analysis of CDR3 amino acid clonotypes. Filtered high-quality paired reads were merged into contigs using COPE and FqMerger. BLAST was used to align contigs to IMGT TRBV, TRBD and TRBJ reference genes, with CDR3 defined following IMGT. Highly expanded clones were defined as clonotypes with a frequency above 0.1%. Shannon entropy served as the measure of repertoire diversity, while the Gini coefficient captured V-J evenness. A clonotype found in more than one individual was treated as public. TCRdb trimmed the raw reads at Q25, called clones with MiXCR and kept productive beta chains. Each record represents a unique CDR3 protein, reported with the most common genes and DNA among its rows. In this record, the V and J calls reflect TCRdb's handling and not the investigators' own analysis. This sample lists about 370,000 distinct CDR3 sequences; roughly a sixth were detected once. The leading ten clones occupy 20% to 25% of the sample.

This material consisted of peripheral blood mononuclear cells (PBMCs), taken at new diagnosis, from a patient treated with antithyroid drugs. The TCR sequence derives from a female donor with Graves disease.

The CDR3 has the sequence CAISRRGDGTGELFF. The nucleotides are TGTGCCATCAGTCGAAGGGGTGACGGCACCGGGGAGCTGTTTTTT. The chain joins TRBV10-3 to TRBJ2-2, with TRBD1 tentatively as D gene (5 bases match). CDR1 and CDR2, looked up from the germline V gene, are ENHRY and SYGVKD. The CDR3, cysteine through phenylalanine, is 15 amino acids long. CDR3 DNA is the only sequence kept; it has 45 bases, read in frame from the first base. V loses 5 bases, J loses 4 bases, and the germline ends lie 14 bases apart.